A single sample gave rise to the 10 T cell receptor beta chains below, sequenced in a study of blood T cells in healthy people across ages. Together with a sample-barcoded 5' primer, a J-beta primer mix was included in a second PCR lasting roughly 6 to 12 cycles. Each CDR3 protein is one row after TCRdb ran MiXCR on the 5' RACE reads. The sample yields under 800,000 distinct CDR3 sequences, about 21% seen once. Sequences were obtained from blood. Receptors originate from a man aged 65 to 79 in good health.

In this sample, this clonotype turned up many times. The genes are TRBV9 and TRBJ2-6; weak D call: TRBD1 (6 bases). V lost 4 bases and J 1 base, leaving 9 bases between the germline ends. Per germline, CDR1 SGDLS and CDR2 YYNGEE. The CDR3 sequence is 15 residues long. CDR3 sequence: CASSFTGSGANVLTF. The CDR3 DNA reads TGTGCCAGCAGCTTTACAGGGTCTGGGGCCAACGTCCTGACTTTC. The full variable domain, its missing parts supplied by reference TRBV9 and TRBJ2-6, is DSGVTQTPKHLITATGQRVTLRCSPRSGDLSVYWYQQSLDQGLQFLIQYYNGEERAKGNILERFSAQQFPDLHSELNLSSLELGDSALYFCASSFTGSGANVLTFGAGSRLTVL.

This clonotype was counted only a few times. This chain links TRBV28 with TRBJ2-5; D might be TRBD1 (5 bases). The V end was cut by 7 bases, the J end by 5 bases, with 14 bases between. Germline CDR1 is MDHEN and CDR2 is SYDVKM. This CDR3 has 13 amino acids. As DNA, the CDR3 is TGTGCCAGCAACCCTGGGGCGTTGGAGACCCAGTACTTC. Protein sequence: CASNPGALETQYF.

The rearrangement links TRBV6-1 to TRBJ2-5; D remains ambiguous. Trimming removed 4 bases from V and 5 bases from J, with 8 bases in between. The CDR3 is 12 amino acids. Germline assignment: CDR1 MNHNS and CDR2 SASEGT. Here the CDR3 DNA reads TGTGCCAGCAGTGGGCAGGTTGAGACCCAGTACTTC. Encoded protein: CASSGQVETQYF.

This clonotype was counted between two and nine times. The chain uses TRBV4-1 and TRBJ2-5; 7 nucleotides line up with TRBD2. The end of the DNA fits TRBJ2-7 better, so the J call may be wrong. Germline V gene lookup returns CDR1 MGHRA and CDR2 YSYEKL. CDR3 length: 15 amino acids. The CDR3 DNA follows: TGCGCCAGCAGCCAAGGGCTAGGGAGGGGCTACGAGCAGTACTTC. Amino acid sequence: CASSQGLGRGYEQYF.

This clonotype was counted between two and nine times. The V gene is TRBV2, the J gene TRBJ2-5, with 12 bases identical to TRBD2. From germline, CDR1 is SNHLY and CDR2 FYNNEI. The CDR3 consists of 22 residues. V lost 4 bases and J lost 5; bases outside the gene matches: 26. CDR3 region: CASSVSFNQLTSGSIIGETQYF. CDR3 nucleotides: TGTGCCAGCAGTGTTTCGTTTAACCAATTGACTAGCGGGAGTATAATTGGGGAGACCCAGTACTTC.

At least ten counts were recorded for this clonotype. The V gene is TRBV5-1, the J gene TRBJ2-7; TRBD1 matches at 8 bases. V was clipped by 0 bases and J by 3 bases; unmatched bases: 5. The germline CDR1 and CDR2 sequences are SGHRS and YFSETQ. The CDR3 is 15 amino acids. CDR3 nucleotides: TGCGCCAGCAGCTTGGGAGGGACAGGCCTCTACGAGCAGTACTTC. Amino acid sequence: CASSLGGTGLYEQYF.

This rearrangement joins TRBV5-1 to TRBJ2-2; the match to TRBD2 covers 11 bases. Germline V lookup: CDR1 SGHRS, CDR2 YFSETQ. V lost 0 bases, J lost 5 bases, and 3 bases stayed unmatched. The CDR3 runs to 16 residues. This chain's CDR3 is CASSLGTSGRTGELFF. DNA for the CDR3: TGCGCCAGCAGCTTGGGTACTAGCGGGAGAACCGGGGAGCTGTTTTTT.

In its sample, this clonotype was seen a few times. The CDR3 is CSARDHSGSPYEQYF. The CDR3 DNA reads as TGCAGTGCTAGAGATCATAGCGGGAGTCCCTACGAGCAGTACTTC. This chain links TRBV20-1 with TRBJ2-7, with 9 bases aligning to TRBD2. Losses at the gene ends were 0 bases for V and 2 bases for J; bases not matched to a gene: 5. CDR1 is DFQATT and CDR2 is SNEGSKA in the germline V gene (reference sequence). This CDR3 contains 15 residues.

In its sample, this clonotype was seen many times. V gene TRBV28 combines with J gene TRBJ2-1; 8 positions match TRBD2. Germline values: CDR1 MDHEN, CDR2 SYDVKM. After removal of 5 bases from V and 8 bases from J, the junction contained 14 bases not matched to a gene. The length of the CDR3 is 16 residues. CDR3 region: CASSTSYAGRGDEQFF. CDR3 nucleotide sequence: TGTGCCAGCAGTACCTCCTATGCCGGGAGGGGCGATGAGCAGTTCTTC.

Many counts were recorded for this clonotype. V is TRBV9 and J is TRBJ2-5, with 7 bases that match TRBD1. The DNA end favors TRBJ2-7, so the J call may be wrong. The CDR3 totals 15 residues. Germline-derived CDR1 and CDR2 are SGDLS and YYNGEE. CDR3 sequence (DNA): TGTGCCAGCAGCGCTCGACAGGGCGGGCTAGACGAGCAGTACTTC. This encodes CASSARQGGLDEQYF.